This TCR beta chain originates from a study of blood T cell repertoires in COVID-19. Overall study context: Both acute and convalescent COVID-19 samples were obtained from the United States, Italy and Spain.

It was during active infection that Seattle patients were enrolled and then longitudinally followed. The trim removed 4 bases at V and 0 bases at J, leaving 4 bases unmatched. This CDR3 region has 15 residues. CDR1 LGHNT and CDR2 FRNRAP come from the germline V gene. Authors' data handling: Estimation of nucleated cell counts relied on the amplification of reference gene primers. The data were produced by immunoSEQ multiplex PCR, yet TCRdb's version contains in-frame clones alone and is incomplete. D and trimming come from the DNA, and the V and J calls and clone size come from that table. Among about 230,000 clones, 65% to 90% were seen once, and the ten largest hold approximately 5.1%.

This chain joins TRBV12-5 and TRBJ2-3; 7 bases fit TRBD1. What was sequenced was peripheral blood. The receptor was isolated from a man between 45 and 60 years old with COVID-19, enrolled during active disease. CDR3 residues: CASGSGQSSTDTQYF. CDR3 bases: TGTGCTAGTGGTTCGGGACAGTCTAGCACAGATACGCAGTATTTT.